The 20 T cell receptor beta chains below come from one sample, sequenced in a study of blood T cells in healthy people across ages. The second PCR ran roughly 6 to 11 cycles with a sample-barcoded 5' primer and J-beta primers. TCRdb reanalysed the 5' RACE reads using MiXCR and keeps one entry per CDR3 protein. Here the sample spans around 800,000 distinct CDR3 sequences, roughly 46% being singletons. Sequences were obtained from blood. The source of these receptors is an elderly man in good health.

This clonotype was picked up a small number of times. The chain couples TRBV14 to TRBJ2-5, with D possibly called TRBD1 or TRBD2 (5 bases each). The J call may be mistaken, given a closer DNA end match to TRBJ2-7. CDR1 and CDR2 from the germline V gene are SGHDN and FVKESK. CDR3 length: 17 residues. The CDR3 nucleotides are TGTGCCAGCAGCCTTAATGGGGGAGCGGTGAATAGTTACGAGCAGTACTTC. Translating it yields CASSLNGGAVNSYEQYF.

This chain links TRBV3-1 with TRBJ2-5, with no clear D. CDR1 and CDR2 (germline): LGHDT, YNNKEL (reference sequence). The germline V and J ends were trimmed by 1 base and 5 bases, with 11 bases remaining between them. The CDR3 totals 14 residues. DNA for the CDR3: TGTGCCAGCAGCCAAGGACCCCAAGAGGAGACCCAGTACTTC. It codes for CASSQGPQEETQYF.

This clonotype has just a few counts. The CDR3 protein is CASSFSRGQGGSYEQYF. Written as DNA, the CDR3 is TGTGCCAGCAGTTTTAGCAGGGGGCAGGGGGGCTCCTACGAGCAGTACTTC. The chain recombines TRBV7-6 with TRBJ2-7; 8 positions match TRBD1. CDR3 length: 17 amino acids. The J segment lost 0 bases and the V segment lost 6 bases, leaving 13 bases of the junction unmatched. From germline, CDR1 is SGHVS and CDR2 FNYEAQ.

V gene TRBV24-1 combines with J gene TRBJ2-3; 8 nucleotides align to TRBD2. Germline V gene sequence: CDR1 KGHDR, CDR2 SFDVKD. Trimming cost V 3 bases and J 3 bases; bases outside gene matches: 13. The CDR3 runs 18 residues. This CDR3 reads CATSDMTSAKARTDTQYF. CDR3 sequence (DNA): TGTGCCACCAGTGATATGACTAGCGCGAAGGCGAGAACAGATACGCAGTATTTT.

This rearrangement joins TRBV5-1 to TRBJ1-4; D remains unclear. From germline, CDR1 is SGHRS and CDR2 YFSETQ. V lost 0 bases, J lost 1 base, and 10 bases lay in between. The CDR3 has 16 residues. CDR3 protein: CASSLEAGQTNEKLFF. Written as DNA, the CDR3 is TGCGCCAGCAGCTTGGAGGCAGGCCAAACTAATGAAAAACTGTTTTTT.

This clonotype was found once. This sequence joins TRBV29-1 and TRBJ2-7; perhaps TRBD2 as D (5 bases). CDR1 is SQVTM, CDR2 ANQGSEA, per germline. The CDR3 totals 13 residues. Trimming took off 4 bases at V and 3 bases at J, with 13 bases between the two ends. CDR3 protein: CSVGGSGFYEQYF. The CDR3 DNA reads TGCAGCGTTGGAGGGTCGGGGTTCTACGAGCAGTACTTC.

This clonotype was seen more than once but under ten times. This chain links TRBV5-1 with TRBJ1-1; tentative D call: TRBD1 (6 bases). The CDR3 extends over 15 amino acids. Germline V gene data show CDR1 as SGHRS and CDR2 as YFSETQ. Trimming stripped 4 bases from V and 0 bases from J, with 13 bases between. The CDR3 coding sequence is TGCGCCAGCAGCCCTGGACAGCCCTTGAACACTGAAGCTTTCTTT. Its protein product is CASSPGQPLNTEAFF.

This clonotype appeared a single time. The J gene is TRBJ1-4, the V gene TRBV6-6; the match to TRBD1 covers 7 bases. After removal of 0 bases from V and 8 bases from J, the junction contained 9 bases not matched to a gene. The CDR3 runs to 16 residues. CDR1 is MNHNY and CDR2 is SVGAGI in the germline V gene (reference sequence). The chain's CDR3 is CASSYSRQGGDEKLFF. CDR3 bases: TGTGCCAGCAGTTACTCCCGACAGGGAGGCGACGAAAAACTGTTTTTT.

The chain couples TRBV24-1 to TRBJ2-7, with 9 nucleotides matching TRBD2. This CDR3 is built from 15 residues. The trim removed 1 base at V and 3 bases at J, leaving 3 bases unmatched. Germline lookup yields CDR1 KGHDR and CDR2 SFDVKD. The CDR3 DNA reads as TGTGCCACCAGTGATTTCGCTAGCGGGATCTACGAGCAGTACTTC. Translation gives CATSDFASGIYEQYF.

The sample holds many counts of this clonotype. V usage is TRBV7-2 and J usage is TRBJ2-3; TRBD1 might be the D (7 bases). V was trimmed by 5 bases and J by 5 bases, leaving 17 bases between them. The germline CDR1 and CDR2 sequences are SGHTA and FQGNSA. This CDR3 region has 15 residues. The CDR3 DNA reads TGTGCCAGCAGCGCGGGACACCAGGGGGGAGATACGCAGTATTTT. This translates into CASSAGHQGGDTQYF.

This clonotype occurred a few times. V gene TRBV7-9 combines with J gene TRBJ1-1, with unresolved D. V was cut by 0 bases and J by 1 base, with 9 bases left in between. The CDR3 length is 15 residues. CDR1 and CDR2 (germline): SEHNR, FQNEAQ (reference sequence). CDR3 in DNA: TGTGCCAGCAGCTTAGCGCGGGGTGGGAACACTGAAGCTTTCTTT. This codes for CASSLARGGNTEAFF.

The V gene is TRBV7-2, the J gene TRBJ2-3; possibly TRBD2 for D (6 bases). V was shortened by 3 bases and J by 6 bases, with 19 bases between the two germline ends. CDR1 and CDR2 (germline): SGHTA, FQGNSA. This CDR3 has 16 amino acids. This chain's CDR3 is CASSLTRDLATDTQYF. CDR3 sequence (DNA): TGTGCCAGCAGCTTGACCCGGGACTTAGCCACTGATACGCAGTATTTT.

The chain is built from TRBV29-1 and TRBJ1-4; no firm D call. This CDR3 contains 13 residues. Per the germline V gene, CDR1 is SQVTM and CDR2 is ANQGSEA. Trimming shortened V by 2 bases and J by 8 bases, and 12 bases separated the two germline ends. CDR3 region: CSVERALGEKLFF. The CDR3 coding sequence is TGCAGCGTTGAACGCGCCCTGGGGGAAAAACTGTTTTTT.

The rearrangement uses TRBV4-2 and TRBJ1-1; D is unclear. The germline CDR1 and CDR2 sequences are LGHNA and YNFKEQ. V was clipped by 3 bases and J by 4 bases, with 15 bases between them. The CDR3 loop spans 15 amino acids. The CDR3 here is CASSQGPAMGTEAFF. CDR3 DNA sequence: TGTGCCAGCAGCCAGGGCCCGGCTATGGGCACTGAAGCTTTCTTT.

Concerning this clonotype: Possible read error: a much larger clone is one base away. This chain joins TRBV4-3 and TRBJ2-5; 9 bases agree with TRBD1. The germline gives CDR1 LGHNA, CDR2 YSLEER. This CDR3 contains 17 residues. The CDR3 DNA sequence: TGCGCCAGCAGCCAAGATGGGACAGGGATGTACCAAGAGGCCCAGTACTTC. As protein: CASSQDGTGMYQEAQYF.

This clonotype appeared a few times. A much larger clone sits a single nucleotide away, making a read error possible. This chain's CDR3 is CSARQGAKNEQYF. The CDR3 region has the DNA TGCAGTGCTCGACAGGGGGCGAAAAATGAGCAGTACTTC. The rearrangement links TRBV20-1 to TRBJ2-7; 10 bases are a match to TRBD1. The V gene's germline CDR1 is DFQATT and CDR2 SNEGSKA (reference sequence). The length of the CDR3 is 13 residues. J lost 7 bases, V lost 5 bases, and 8 bases had no gene match.

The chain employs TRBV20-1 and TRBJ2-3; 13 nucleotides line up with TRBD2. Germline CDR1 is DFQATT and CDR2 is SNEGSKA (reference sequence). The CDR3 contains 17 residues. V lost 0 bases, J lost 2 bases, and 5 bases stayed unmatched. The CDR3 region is CSARDRLAGGNTDTQYF. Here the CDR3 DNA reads TGCAGTGCTAGAGACAGACTAGCGGGAGGTAACACAGATACGCAGTATTTT.

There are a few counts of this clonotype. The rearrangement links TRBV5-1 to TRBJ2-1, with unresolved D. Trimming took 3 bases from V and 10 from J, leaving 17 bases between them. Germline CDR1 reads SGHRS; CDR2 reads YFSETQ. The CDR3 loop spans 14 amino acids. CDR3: CASSSAAAEGEQFF. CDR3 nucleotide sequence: TGCGCCAGCAGCTCTGCGGCCGCGGAAGGGGAGCAGTTCTTC.

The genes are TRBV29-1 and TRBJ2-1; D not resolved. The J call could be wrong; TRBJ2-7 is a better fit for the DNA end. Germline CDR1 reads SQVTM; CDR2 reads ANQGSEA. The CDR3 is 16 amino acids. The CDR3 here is CSAPRGPRLSYNEQYF. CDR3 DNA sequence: TGCAGCGCGCCACGTGGACCTCGCCTCTCCTACAATGAGCAGTACTTC.

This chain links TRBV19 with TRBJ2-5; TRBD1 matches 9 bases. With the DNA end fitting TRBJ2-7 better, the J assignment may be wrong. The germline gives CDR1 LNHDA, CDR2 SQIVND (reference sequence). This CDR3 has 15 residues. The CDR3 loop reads CASSTRTGVKDEQYF. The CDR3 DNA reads TGTGCCAGTAGTACCAGGACAGGGGTTAAAGACGAGCAGTACTTC.